The rows below give T cell receptor beta chains drawn from one sample of a study of blood T cell repertoires in COVID-19. The method was immunoSEQ multiplex PCR; TCRdb's version includes in-frame clones alone and lacks a portion of them. Of roughly 300,000 clones listed, around 92% are singletons. Material for sequencing was peripheral blood. The receptors originated from a woman in her twenties or thirties with COVID-19, enrolled during active disease. The conserved cysteine and the conserved F or W are not part of the CDR3 here. The D gene is left open where the match is weak.

>-|TRBV3-1/TRBV3-2|TRBJ1-6
ASTTSGNSPLH
>-|TRBV29-1|TRBJ1-2
SVLTRYGYT
>-|TRBV4-2|TRBJ2-1
ASSQDPGGGGDEQF
>TRBD1|TRBV28|TRBJ1-2
ASSATPGGRGYT
>TRBD2|TRBV5-6|TRBJ2-3
ASTPLVAGGTSTDTQY
>-|TRBV10-3|TRBJ2-1
AISESNAARGNEQF
>TRBD1|TRBV2|TRBJ1-6
ARRGPNSPLH
>TRBD1|TRBV19|TRBJ1-1
ASSTGTGTEAF
>-|TRBV29-1|TRBJ1-4
SVLYQVQEKLF
>-|TRBV2|TRBJ1-6
ASTPETNSPLH
>-|TRBV10-2|TRBJ1-6
ASSEEGVLH
>-|TRBV7-2|TRBJ1-1
ASSITQGSTEAF
>TRBD1|TRBV4-1|TRBJ1-1
ASSQETGGWTEAF
>-|TRBV7-2|TRBJ1-4
ASSLVAQRSATNEKLF
>TRBD1|TRBV5-1|TRBJ2-7
ASTPGTGRNEQY
>TRBD1|TRBV6-5|TRBJ1-5
ASSYSAGGNNQPQH
>TRBD2|TRBV6-5|TRBJ2-5
ASSYNRGGAVETQY
>-|TRBV19|TRBJ2-1
ASGTFNEQF
>-|TRBV29-1|TRBJ1-2
SAWGSNYGYT
>TRBD1|TRBV12-3/TRBV12-4|TRBJ1-2
ASRRTGGYGYT
>TRBD1|TRBV27|TRBJ1-1
ASSSPTGSEAF
>-|TRBV7-8|TRBJ2-3
ASSPVRGGTDTQY
>-|TRBV10-1|TRBJ2-1
ATAEEGSGGEQF
>-|TRBV29-1|TRBJ1-1
SVGEGTSAF
>-|TRBV7-2|TRBJ1-2
ASSLRGGYT
>-|TRBV14|TRBJ2-2
ASSQFGRVIGVGELF
>TRBD2|TRBV9|TRBJ2-2
ASTRGLAGGTGELF
>-|TRBV5-1|TRBJ1-2
ASSPREGYHGYT
>-|TRBV25-1|TRBJ1-2
ASSGRDTEFYGYT
>TRBD2|TRBV28|TRBJ2-3
ASSLPGGAARDTQY
>-|TRBV5-1|TRBJ1-1
ASSGDNRNTEAF
>TRBD2|TRBV11-2|TRBJ2-7
ASSSRAGGPGEQY
>TRBD1|TRBV27|TRBJ1-5
ASSFSTGRDQPQH
>TRBD1|TRBV2|TRBJ2-1
ASNLDRAAYNEQF
>TRBD1|TRBV7-9|TRBJ2-3
ASSPRGPDTQY
>-|TRBV18|TRBJ2-1
ASSPQGGALGHEQF